This T cell receptor beta chain came from a study of shared clonotypes between healthy human individuals. Whole-study context: There were three CD4 naive, three CD4 memory, two CD8 naive and one CD8 memory plates per donor.

Trimming removed 5 bases from V and 9 bases from J, with 23 bases in between. CDR3 length: 16 residues. Germline assignment: CDR1 SGHDN and CDR2 FVKESK. Concerning this clone itself: The antigen remains undetermined.

Points from the study as a whole: Memory subsets generally showed lower estimated richness than naive subsets.

Here immunoSEQ multiplex PCR was the method, and the copy in TCRdb shows in-frame clones only, minus some. The sample yields over a million clones, roughly 96% seen once. The receptor's source is a man aged 25 to 45 in good health. Sequences were obtained from naive CD4+ T cells sorted from blood. Subset in this sample: CD45RA+ positively selected. The chain carries TRBV14 and TRBJ2-4, with D tentatively TRBD2 (6 bases). The DNA for the CDR3 is TGTGCCAGCAGCAGGACTACAGGACGGCAGAGCGGCATTCAGTACTTC. Protein product: CASSRTTGRQSGIQYF.